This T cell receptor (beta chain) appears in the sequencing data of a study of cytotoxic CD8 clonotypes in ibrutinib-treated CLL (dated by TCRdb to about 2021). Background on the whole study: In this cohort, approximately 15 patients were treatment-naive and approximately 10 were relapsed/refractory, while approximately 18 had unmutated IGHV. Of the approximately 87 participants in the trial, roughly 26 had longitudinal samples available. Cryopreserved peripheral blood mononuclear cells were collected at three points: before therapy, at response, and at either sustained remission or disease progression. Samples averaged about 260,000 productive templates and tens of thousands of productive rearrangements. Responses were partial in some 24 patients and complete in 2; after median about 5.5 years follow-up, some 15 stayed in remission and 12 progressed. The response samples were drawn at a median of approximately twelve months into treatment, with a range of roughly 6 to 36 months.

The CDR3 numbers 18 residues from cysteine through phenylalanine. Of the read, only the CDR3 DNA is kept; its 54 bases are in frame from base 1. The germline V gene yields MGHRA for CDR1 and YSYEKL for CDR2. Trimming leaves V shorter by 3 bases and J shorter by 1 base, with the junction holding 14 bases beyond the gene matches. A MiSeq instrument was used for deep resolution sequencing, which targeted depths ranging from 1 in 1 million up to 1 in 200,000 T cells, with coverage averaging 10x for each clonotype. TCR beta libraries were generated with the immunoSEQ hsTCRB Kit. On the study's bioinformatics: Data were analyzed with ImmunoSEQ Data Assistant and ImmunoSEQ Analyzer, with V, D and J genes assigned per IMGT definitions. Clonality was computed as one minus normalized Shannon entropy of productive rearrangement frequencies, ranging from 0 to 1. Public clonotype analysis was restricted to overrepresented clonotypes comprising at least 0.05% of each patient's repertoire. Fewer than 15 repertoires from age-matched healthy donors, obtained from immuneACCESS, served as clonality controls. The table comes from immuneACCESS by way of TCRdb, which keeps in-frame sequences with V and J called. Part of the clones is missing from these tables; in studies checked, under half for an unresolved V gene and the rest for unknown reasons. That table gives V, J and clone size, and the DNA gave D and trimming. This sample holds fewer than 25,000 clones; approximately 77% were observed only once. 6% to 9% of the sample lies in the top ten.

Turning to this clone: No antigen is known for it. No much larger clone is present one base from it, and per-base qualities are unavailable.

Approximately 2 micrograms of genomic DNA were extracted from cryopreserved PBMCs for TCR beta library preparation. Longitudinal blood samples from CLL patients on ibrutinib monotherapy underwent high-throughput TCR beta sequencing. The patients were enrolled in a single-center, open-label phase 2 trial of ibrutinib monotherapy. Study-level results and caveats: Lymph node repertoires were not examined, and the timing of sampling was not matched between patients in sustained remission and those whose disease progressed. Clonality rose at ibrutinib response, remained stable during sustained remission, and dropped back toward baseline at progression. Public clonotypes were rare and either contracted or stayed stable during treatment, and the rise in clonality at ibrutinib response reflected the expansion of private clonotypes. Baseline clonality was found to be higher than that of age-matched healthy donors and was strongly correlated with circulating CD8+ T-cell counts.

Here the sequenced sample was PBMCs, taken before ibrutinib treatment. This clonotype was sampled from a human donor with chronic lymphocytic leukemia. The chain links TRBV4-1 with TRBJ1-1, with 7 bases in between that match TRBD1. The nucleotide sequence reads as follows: TGCGCCAGCAGCCATTCCTTGGGACAGATGGGACGGAACACTGAAGCTTTCTTT. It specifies CASSHSLGQMGRNTEAFF.